The clone carrying this TCR delta chain turned up a few times. The protein recorded in TCRdb matches a much larger clone and deviates from this DNA's translation at residue 3, suggesting a read error; the protein here is obtained by translating the DNA. CDR3 length: 18 residues. Germline lookup yields CDR1 GEAIGNYY and CDR2 EKD. The record originates from a study of gamma-delta T cells after stem cell transplantation. TCRdb repeated clone calling on the RT-PCR reads with CATT. The table lists 1,500 to 2,000 delta-chain clones, roughly 2% of them singletons. V usage is TRDV2 and J usage is TRDJ1; TRDD3 matches 9 bases. Sequenced: gamma-delta T cells. The TCR was taken from a human donor. It is not recorded whose cells these are; they may come from a transplant donor. The CDR3 nucleotides are TGTGCCCGTGACACTGTCTATACTGGGGGAGATTACACCGATAAACTCATCTTT. It codes for CARDTVYTGGDYTDKLIF.